Presented here are 16 T cell receptor beta chains from one specimen sequenced in a study of CD8+ T cells in alopecia areata. In each case, RNA was isolated and then reverse transcribed into cDNA as the sequencing template. Clones were sequenced by immunoSEQ multiplex PCR, and TCRdb holds only the in-frame ones, with some missing. The table records 130,000 to 150,000 clones, 40% to 65% of them present only once. This sample comprised CD4+ T cells sorted from blood, obtained at week 0. These receptors were obtained from a human donor with alopecia areata.

The chain carries TRBV28 and TRBJ2-7, with D perhaps matching TRBD1 (5 bases). Germline CDR1 is MDHEN and CDR2 is SYDVKM. Between the trimmed V and J ends, which lost 4 bases and 6 bases, there was a span of 16 bases. This CDR3 is built from 14 residues. The CDR3 DNA follows: TGTGCCAGCAGTTCCCAGGGTCGATCCGGCGAGCAGTACTTC. Its protein is CASSSQGRSGEQYF.

The chain uses TRBV5-6 and TRBJ2-1; either TRBD1 or TRBD2 may fit D (5 bases each). Trimming pared 3 bases from V and 3 bases from J, leaving 13 bases between. The CDR3 length is 15 residues. The germline gives CDR1 SGHDT, CDR2 YYEEEE. CDR3 nucleotide sequence: TGTGCCAGCAGCTCGACTGGGGGAAACTACAATGAGCAGTTCTTC. It yields the protein CASSSTGGNYNEQFF. The variable domain in full, with the rest retrieved from reference TRBV5-6 and TRBJ2-1, is DAGVTQSPTHLIKTRGQQVTLRCSPKSGHDTVSWYQQALGQGPQFIFQYYEEEERQRGNFPDRFSGHQFPNYSSELNVNALLLGDSALYLCASSSTGGNYNEQFFGPGTRLTVL.

This chain joins TRBV28 and TRBJ2-3; possible D gene TRBD2, 5 bases. V dropped 7 bases and J dropped 2 bases, with 25 bases sitting between them. This CDR3 has 18 residues. The V gene's germline CDR1 is MDHEN and CDR2 SYDVKM. The CDR3: CASKPLGLAQTLTDTQYF. The CDR3 nucleotides are TGTGCCAGCAAACCATTGGGGTTAGCGCAAACCCTCACAGATACGCAGTATTTT.

The chain links TRBV4-1 to TRBJ2-1, with D unclear. CDR3 length: 13 residues. V dropped 4 bases and J dropped 9 bases, with 13 bases sitting between them. The germline V gene encodes CDR1 MGHRA and CDR2 YSYEKL. For the CDR3, the DNA is TGCGCCAGCAGCCCCCCCGGTATGGGTGAGCAGTTCTTC. Translation: CASSPPGMGEQFF.

The gene calls are TRBV7-3 and TRBJ1-1, with D unresolved. V was shortened by 5 bases and J by 1 base, with 8 bases between the two germline ends. This CDR3 comprises 13 residues. The germline V gene encodes CDR1 SGHTA and CDR2 FQGTGA. CDR3 protein: CASSAQSNTEAFF. The CDR3 nucleotides read TGTGCCAGCAGCGCTCAATCGAACACTGAAGCTTTCTTT.

There are a few counts of this clone. The chain couples TRBV7-2 to TRBJ2-1, with TRBD2 as a possible D gene (6 bases). The CDR3 contains 15 residues. Trimming cost V 1 base and J 4 bases, with 11 bases left between them. The germline CDR1 and CDR2 sequences are SGHTA and FQGNSA. CDR3 DNA: TGTGCCAGCAGCTTAGTGGCCCGGGGGTACAATGAGCAGTTCTTC. This translates into CASSLVARGYNEQFF. Variable domain in full (rest from reference TRBV7-2 and TRBJ2-1): GAGVSQSPSNKVTEKGKDVELRCDPISGHTALYWYRQSLGQGLEFLIYFQGNSAPDKSGLPSDRFSAERTGGSVSTLTIQRTQQEDSAVYLCASSLVARGYNEQFFGPGTRLTVL.

The gene calls are TRBV7-9 and TRBJ1-2; no reliable D call. The CDR3 totals 13 residues. Trimming stripped 4 bases from V and 9 bases from J, with 15 bases between. Germline loops: CDR1 SEHNR, CDR2 FQNEAQ (reference sequence). Here the CDR3 reads CASSSISGRSYTF. The CDR3 nucleotides are TGTGCCAGCAGCTCTATCAGCGGTAGGAGCTACACCTTC.

In its sample, this clone ranks as medium-sized. V and J are TRBV28 and TRBJ2-5, with D maybe TRBD2 (8 bases). Germline lookup yields CDR1 MDHEN and CDR2 SYDVKM. This CDR3 contains 14 residues. With 5 bases removed from V and 5 bases from J, the gap between germline ends came to 15 bases. The CDR3 DNA follows: TGTGCCAGCAGTGAGGGACTAGGGGGCGAGACCCAGTACTTC. Residues: CASSEGLGGETQYF.

This clone has only one observation. V usage is TRBV15 and J usage is TRBJ1-1; no reliable D call. Germline V gene data show CDR1 as LNHNV and CDR2 as YYDKDF (reference sequence). V lost 0 bases, J lost 2 bases, and 4 bases lay in between. The CDR3 spans 13 residues. CDR3 in amino acids: CATSRELNTEAFF. The CDR3 DNA is TGTGCCACCAGCAGAGAATTAAACACTGAAGCTTTCTTT. Looking up the rest from reference TRBV15 and TRBJ1-1 gives the full variable domain: DAMVIQNPRYQVTQFGKPVTLSCSQTLNHNVMYWYQQKSSQAPKLLFHYYDKDFNNEADTPDNFQSRRPNTSFCFLDIRSPGLGDTAMYLCATSRELNTEAFFGQGTRLTVV.

The chain employs TRBV2 and TRBJ1-4, with 8 bases aligning to TRBD1. The V gene's germline CDR1 is SNHLY and CDR2 FYNNEI. The CDR3 spans 14 residues. J was trimmed by 8 bases and V by 6 bases; bases with no gene match: 8. In DNA, the CDR3 is TGTGCCAGCAGGGAGACAGGGGTCGGGGAAAAACTGTTTTTT. Amino acid sequence: CASRETGVGEKLFF.

This clone has ten or more counts. The V gene is TRBV6-6, the J gene TRBJ1-1; possibly TRBD1 for D (6 bases). Germline loops: CDR1 MNHNY, CDR2 SVGAGI (reference sequence). The CDR3 spans 14 residues. Trimming pared 8 bases from V and 4 bases from J, leaving 17 bases between. This CDR3 is CASGVGGMGTEAFF. In nucleotides, the CDR3 is TGTGCCAGCGGCGTAGGGGGGATGGGCACTGAAGCTTTCTTT.

As for this clone: Other DNA sequences of this sample code for an identical CDR3. This chain joins TRBV5-1 and TRBJ2-5, with 7 positions matching TRBD1. J gave up 2 bases and V 0 bases, and 1 base lay outside the gene matches. The length of the CDR3 is 14 residues. Germline V gene lookup returns CDR1 SGHRS and CDR2 YFSETQ. The CDR3 region is CASSLAGGQETQYF. Written as DNA, the CDR3 is TGCGCCAGCAGCTTGGCAGGGGGACAAGAGACCCAGTACTTC.

This clone was seen a handful of times. The genes are TRBV5-1 and TRBJ2-5; TRBD1 aligns across 8 bases. The CDR3 totals 15 residues. V lost 3 bases to trimming and J lost 3 bases; unmatched junction nucleotides: 7. Germline loops: CDR1 SGHRS, CDR2 YFSETQ. The CDR3 DNA reads as TGCGCCAGCAGCTCCGCGGACAGGGCAAAAGAGACCCAGTACTTC. This translates into CASSSADRAKETQYF.

This clone was recorded only once. This rearrangement joins TRBV10-1 to TRBJ1-1; D is unclear. Trimming cost V 6 bases and J 4 bases, with 12 bases left between them. CDR1 WNHNN and CDR2 SYGVQD come from the germline V gene (reference sequence). This CDR3 has 13 amino acids. The DNA for the CDR3 is TGCGCCAGCAGGTGTTCAGGATCCACTGAAGCTTTCTTT. Translation gives CASRCSGSTEAFF.

The chain uses TRBV30 and TRBJ2-7; 9 bases are a match to TRBD1. The germline V gene encodes CDR1 GTSNPN and CDR2 SVGIG (reference sequence). The CDR3 totals 13 residues. The V segment lost 7 bases and the J segment 2 bases; nucleotides outside the gene matches: 6. The CDR3 DNA is TGTGCCTCGCCGGGACAGGGACCCTACGAGCAGTACTTC. This translates into CASPGQGPYEQYF.

The rearrangement links TRBV6-1 to TRBJ2-2; maybe TRBD1 (6 bases). CDR1 is MNHNS and CDR2 is SASEGT in the germline V gene. The ends were cut back, 6 bases at V and 2 bases at J, with 10 bases in the middle. The CDR3 has 14 amino acids. CDR3 DNA: TGTGCCAGCAGCAGGGGCCCCAACACCGGGGAGCTGTTTTTT. Translation: CASSRGPNTGELFF.